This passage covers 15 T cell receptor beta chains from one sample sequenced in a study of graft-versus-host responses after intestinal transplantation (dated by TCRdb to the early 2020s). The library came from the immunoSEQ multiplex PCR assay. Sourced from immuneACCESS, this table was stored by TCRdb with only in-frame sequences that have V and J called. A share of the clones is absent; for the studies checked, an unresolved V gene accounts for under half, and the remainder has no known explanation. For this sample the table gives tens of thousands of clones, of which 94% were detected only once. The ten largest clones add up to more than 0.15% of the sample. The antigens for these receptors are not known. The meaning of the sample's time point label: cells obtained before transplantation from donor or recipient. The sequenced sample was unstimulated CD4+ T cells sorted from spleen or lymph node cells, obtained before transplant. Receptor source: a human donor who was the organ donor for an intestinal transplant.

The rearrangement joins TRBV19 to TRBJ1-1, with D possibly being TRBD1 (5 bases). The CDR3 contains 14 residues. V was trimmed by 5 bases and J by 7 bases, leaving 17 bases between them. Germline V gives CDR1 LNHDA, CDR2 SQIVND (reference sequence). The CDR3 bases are TGTGCCAGTAGTCCCGGGGGTGCCTGGGGTGAAGCTTTCTTT. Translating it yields CASSPGGAWGEAFF.

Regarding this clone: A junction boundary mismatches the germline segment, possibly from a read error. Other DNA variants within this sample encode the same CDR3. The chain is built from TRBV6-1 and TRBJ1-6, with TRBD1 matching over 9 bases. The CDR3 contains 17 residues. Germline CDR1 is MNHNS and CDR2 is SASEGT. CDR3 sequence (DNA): TGTGCCAGCAGTGCCTACAGGGGGCGAGGCTATAATTCACCTCTCCACTTT. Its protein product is CASSAYRGRGYNSPLHF.

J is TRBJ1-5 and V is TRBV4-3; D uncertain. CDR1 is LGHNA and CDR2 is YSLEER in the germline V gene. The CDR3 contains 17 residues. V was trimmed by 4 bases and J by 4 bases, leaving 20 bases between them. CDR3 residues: CASSPYYNAKINQPQHF. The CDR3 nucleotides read TGCGCCAGCAGCCCGTATTATAACGCCAAAATTAATCAGCCCCAGCATTTT.

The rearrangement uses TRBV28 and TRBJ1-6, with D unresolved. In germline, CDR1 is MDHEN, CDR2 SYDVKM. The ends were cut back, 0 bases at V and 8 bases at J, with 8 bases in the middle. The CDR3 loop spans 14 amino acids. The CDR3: CASSLWTSDSPLHF. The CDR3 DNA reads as TGTGCCAGCAGTTTATGGACGTCCGATTCACCCCTCCACTTT.

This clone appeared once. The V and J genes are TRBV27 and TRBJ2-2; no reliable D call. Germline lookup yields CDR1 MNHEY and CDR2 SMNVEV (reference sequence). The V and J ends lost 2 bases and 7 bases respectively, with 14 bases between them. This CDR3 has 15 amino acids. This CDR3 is CASSLKVSVGGELFF. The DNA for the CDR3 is TGTGCCAGCAGTTTAAAAGTCAGCGTGGGCGGGGAGCTGTTTTTT.

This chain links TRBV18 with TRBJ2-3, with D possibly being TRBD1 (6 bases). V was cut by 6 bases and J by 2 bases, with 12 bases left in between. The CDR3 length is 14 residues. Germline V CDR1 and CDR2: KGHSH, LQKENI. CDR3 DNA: TGTGCCAGCTCTCCTCAGGGGTCCACAGATACGCAGTATTTT. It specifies CASSPQGSTDTQYF.

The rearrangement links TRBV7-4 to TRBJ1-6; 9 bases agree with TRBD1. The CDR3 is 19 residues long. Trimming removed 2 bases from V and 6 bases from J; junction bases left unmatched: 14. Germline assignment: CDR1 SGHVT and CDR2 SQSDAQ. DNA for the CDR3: TGTGCCAGCAGCTTATCCGGGACAGGGCTATCCCTCGGTAATTCACCCCTCCACTTT. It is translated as CASSLSGTGLSLGNSPLHF.

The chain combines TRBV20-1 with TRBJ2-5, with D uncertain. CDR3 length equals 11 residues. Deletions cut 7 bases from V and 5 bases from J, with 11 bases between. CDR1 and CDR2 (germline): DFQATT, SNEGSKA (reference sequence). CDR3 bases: TGCAGTGAAAGGGTGTGGGAGACCCAGTACTTC. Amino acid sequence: CSERVWETQYF.

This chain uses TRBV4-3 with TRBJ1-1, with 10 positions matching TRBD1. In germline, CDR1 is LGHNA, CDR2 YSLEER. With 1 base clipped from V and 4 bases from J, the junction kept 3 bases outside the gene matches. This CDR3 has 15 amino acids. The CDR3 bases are TGCGCCAGCAGCCAAGTGGACAGGGGGGCCACTGAAGCTTTCTTT. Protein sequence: CASSQVDRGATEAFF.

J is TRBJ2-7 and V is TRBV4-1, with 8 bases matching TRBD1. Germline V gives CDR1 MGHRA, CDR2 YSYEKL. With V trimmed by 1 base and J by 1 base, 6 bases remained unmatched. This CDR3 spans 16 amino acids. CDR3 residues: CASSQGDRGLSYEQYF. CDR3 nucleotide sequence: TGCGCCAGCAGCCAAGGAGACAGGGGACTTTCCTACGAGCAGTACTTC.

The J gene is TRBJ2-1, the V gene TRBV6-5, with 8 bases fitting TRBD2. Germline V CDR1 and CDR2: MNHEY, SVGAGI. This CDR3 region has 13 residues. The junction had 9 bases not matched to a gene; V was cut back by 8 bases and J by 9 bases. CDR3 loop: CASGHSGGSEQFF. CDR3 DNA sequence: TGTGCCAGCGGCCACTCGGGAGGGAGTGAGCAGTTCTTC.

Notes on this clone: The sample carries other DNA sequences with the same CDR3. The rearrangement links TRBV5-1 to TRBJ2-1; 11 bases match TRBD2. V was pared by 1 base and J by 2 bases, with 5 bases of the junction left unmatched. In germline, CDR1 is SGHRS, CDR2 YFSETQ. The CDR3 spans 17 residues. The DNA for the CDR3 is TGCGCCAGCAGCTTGCGAGGTAGCGGGGGGGCCTACAATGAGCAGTTCTTC. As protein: CASSLRGSGGAYNEQFF.

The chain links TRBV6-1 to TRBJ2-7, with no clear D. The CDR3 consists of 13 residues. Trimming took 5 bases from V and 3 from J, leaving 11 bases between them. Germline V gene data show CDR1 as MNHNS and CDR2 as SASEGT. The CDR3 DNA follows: TGTGCCAGCAGTTCGACCCTAGGCTACGAGCAGTACTTC. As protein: CASSSTLGYEQYF.

The CDR3: CATSRDRTDPGRGNTIYF. CDR3 DNA sequence: TGTGCCACCAGCAGGGATCGGACGGACCCCGGGAGGGGAAACACCATATATTTT. The chain joins TRBV15 to TRBJ1-3; D unclear. Looked up from germline, CDR1 is LNHNV and CDR2 is YYDKDF (reference sequence). V shed 3 bases and J shed 4 bases, with 22 bases lying between them. The CDR3 has 18 amino acids.

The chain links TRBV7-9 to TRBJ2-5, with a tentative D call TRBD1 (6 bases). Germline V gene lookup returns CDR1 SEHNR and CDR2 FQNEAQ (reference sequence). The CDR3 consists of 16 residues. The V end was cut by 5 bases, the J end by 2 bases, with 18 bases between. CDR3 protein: CASSPPRTALQETQYF. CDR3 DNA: TGTGCCAGCAGCCCCCCTCGGACAGCCCTACAAGAGACCCAGTACTTC. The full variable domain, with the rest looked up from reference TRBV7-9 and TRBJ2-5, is DTGVSQNPRHKITKRGQNVTFRCDPISEHNRLYWYRQTLGQGPEFLTYFQNEAQLEKSRLLSDRFSAERPKGSFSTLEIQRTEQGDSAMYLCASSPPRTALQETQYFGPGTRLLVL.